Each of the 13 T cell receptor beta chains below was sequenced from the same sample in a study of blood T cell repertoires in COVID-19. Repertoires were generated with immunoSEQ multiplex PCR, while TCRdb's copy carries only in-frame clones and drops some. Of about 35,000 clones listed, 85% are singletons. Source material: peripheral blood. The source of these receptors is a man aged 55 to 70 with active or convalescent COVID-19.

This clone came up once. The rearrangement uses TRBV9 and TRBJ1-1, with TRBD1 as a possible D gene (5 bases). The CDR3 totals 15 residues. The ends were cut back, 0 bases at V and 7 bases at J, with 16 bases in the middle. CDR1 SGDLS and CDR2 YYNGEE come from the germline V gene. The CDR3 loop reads CASSVDPVREGEAFF. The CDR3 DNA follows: TGTGCCAGCAGCGTAGACCCCGTCAGGGAGGGTGAAGCTTTCTTT.

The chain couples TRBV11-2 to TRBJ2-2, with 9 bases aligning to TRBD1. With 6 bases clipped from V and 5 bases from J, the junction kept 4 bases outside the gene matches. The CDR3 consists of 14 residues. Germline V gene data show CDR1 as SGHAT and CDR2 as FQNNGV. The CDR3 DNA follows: TGTGCCAGCAGGTTGACAGGGGGAACCGGGGAGCTGTTTTTT. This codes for CASRLTGGTGELFF.

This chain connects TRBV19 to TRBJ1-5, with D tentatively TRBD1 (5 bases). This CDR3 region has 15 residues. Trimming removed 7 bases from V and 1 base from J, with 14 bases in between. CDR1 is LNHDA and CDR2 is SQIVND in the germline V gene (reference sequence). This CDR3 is CASKVGGLSNQPQHF. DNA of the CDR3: TGTGCCAGTAAAGTGGGGGGACTGAGCAATCAGCCCCAGCATTTT.

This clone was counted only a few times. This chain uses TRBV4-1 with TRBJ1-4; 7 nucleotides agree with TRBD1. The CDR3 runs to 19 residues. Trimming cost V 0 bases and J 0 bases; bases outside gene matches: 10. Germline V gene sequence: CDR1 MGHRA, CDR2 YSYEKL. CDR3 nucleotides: TGCGCCAGCAGCCAAGATAGGGGGCAGACCGACGCAACTAATGAAAAACTGTTTTTT. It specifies CASSQDRGQTDATNEKLFF.

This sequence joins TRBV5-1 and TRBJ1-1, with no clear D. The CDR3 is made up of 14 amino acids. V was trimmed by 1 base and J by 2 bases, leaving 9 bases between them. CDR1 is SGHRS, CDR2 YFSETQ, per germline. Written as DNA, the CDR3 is TGCGCCAGCAGCTTGACAGAACTTAACACTGAAGCTTTCTTT. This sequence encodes CASSLTELNTEAFF.

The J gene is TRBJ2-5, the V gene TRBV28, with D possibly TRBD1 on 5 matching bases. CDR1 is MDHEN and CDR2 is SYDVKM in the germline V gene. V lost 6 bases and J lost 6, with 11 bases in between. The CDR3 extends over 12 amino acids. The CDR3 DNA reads TGTGCCAGCAGCTCCGCAGGGCAGACCCAGTACTTC. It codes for CASSSAGQTQYF.

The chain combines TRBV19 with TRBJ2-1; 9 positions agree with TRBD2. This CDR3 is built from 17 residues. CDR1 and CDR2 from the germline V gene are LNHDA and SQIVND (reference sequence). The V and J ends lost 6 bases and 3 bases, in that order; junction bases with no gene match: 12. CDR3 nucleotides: TGTGCCAGTAGACCCCCTCGCGGGGGGGCCCACTACAATGAGCAGTTCTTC. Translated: CASRPPRGGAHYNEQFF.

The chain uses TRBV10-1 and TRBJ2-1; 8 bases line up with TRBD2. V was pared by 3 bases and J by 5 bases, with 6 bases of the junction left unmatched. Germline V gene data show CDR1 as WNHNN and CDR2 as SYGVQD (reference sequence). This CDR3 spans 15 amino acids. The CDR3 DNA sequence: TGCGCCAGCAGTGATTATGGACTAGCCAACAATGAGCAGTTCTTC. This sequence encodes CASSDYGLANNEQFF.

The CDR3 spells CATSATGPSSYNEQFF. DNA for the CDR3: TGTGCCACCAGTGCCACCGGTCCGAGCTCCTACAATGAGCAGTTCTTC. The chain uses TRBV24-1 and TRBJ2-1; D unresolved. V was clipped by 5 bases and J by 0 bases, with 13 bases between them. This CDR3 has 16 residues. Per germline, CDR1 KGHDR and CDR2 SFDVKD.

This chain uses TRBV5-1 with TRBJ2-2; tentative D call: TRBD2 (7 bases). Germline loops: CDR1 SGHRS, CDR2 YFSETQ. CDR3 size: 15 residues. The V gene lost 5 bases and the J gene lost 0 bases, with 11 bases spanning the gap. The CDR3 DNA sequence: TGCGCCAGCAGGGGAGGGACACCGAACACCGGGGAGCTGTTTTTT. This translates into CASRGGTPNTGELFF. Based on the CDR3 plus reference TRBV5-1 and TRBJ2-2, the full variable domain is KAGVTQTPRYLIKTRGQQVTLSCSPISGHRSVSWYQQTPGQGLQFLFEYFSETQRNKGNFPGRFSGRQFSNSRSEMNVSTLELGDSALYLCASRGGTPNTGELFFGEGSRLTVL.

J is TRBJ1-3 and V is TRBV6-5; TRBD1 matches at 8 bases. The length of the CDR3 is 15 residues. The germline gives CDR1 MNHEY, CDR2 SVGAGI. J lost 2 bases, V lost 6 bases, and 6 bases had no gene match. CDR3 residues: CASSSATGAGNTIYF. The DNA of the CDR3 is TGTGCCAGCAGCTCGGCGACAGGGGCTGGAAACACCATATATTTT.

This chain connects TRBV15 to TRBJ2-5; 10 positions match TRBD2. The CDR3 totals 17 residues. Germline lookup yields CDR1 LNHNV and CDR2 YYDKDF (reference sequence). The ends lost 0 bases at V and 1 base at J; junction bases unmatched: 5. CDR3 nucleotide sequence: TGTGCCACCAGCAGAGATCGTCGGACTAGCGGCCAAGAGACCCAGTACTTC. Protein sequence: CATSRDRRTSGQETQYF. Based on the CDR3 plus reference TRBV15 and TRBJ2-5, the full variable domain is DAMVIQNPRYQVTQFGKPVTLSCSQTLNHNVMYWYQQKSSQAPKLLFHYYDKDFNNEADTPDNFQSRRPNTSFCFLDIRSPGLGDTAMYLCATSRDRRTSGQETQYFGPGTRLLVL.

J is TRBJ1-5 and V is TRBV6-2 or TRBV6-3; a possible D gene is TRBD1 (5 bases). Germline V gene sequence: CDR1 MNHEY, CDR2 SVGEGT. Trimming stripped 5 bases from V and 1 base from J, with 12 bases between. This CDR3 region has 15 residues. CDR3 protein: CASSTRGGSNQPQHF. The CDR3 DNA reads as TGTGCCAGCAGTACTCGGGGGGGGAGCAATCAGCCCCAGCATTTT.